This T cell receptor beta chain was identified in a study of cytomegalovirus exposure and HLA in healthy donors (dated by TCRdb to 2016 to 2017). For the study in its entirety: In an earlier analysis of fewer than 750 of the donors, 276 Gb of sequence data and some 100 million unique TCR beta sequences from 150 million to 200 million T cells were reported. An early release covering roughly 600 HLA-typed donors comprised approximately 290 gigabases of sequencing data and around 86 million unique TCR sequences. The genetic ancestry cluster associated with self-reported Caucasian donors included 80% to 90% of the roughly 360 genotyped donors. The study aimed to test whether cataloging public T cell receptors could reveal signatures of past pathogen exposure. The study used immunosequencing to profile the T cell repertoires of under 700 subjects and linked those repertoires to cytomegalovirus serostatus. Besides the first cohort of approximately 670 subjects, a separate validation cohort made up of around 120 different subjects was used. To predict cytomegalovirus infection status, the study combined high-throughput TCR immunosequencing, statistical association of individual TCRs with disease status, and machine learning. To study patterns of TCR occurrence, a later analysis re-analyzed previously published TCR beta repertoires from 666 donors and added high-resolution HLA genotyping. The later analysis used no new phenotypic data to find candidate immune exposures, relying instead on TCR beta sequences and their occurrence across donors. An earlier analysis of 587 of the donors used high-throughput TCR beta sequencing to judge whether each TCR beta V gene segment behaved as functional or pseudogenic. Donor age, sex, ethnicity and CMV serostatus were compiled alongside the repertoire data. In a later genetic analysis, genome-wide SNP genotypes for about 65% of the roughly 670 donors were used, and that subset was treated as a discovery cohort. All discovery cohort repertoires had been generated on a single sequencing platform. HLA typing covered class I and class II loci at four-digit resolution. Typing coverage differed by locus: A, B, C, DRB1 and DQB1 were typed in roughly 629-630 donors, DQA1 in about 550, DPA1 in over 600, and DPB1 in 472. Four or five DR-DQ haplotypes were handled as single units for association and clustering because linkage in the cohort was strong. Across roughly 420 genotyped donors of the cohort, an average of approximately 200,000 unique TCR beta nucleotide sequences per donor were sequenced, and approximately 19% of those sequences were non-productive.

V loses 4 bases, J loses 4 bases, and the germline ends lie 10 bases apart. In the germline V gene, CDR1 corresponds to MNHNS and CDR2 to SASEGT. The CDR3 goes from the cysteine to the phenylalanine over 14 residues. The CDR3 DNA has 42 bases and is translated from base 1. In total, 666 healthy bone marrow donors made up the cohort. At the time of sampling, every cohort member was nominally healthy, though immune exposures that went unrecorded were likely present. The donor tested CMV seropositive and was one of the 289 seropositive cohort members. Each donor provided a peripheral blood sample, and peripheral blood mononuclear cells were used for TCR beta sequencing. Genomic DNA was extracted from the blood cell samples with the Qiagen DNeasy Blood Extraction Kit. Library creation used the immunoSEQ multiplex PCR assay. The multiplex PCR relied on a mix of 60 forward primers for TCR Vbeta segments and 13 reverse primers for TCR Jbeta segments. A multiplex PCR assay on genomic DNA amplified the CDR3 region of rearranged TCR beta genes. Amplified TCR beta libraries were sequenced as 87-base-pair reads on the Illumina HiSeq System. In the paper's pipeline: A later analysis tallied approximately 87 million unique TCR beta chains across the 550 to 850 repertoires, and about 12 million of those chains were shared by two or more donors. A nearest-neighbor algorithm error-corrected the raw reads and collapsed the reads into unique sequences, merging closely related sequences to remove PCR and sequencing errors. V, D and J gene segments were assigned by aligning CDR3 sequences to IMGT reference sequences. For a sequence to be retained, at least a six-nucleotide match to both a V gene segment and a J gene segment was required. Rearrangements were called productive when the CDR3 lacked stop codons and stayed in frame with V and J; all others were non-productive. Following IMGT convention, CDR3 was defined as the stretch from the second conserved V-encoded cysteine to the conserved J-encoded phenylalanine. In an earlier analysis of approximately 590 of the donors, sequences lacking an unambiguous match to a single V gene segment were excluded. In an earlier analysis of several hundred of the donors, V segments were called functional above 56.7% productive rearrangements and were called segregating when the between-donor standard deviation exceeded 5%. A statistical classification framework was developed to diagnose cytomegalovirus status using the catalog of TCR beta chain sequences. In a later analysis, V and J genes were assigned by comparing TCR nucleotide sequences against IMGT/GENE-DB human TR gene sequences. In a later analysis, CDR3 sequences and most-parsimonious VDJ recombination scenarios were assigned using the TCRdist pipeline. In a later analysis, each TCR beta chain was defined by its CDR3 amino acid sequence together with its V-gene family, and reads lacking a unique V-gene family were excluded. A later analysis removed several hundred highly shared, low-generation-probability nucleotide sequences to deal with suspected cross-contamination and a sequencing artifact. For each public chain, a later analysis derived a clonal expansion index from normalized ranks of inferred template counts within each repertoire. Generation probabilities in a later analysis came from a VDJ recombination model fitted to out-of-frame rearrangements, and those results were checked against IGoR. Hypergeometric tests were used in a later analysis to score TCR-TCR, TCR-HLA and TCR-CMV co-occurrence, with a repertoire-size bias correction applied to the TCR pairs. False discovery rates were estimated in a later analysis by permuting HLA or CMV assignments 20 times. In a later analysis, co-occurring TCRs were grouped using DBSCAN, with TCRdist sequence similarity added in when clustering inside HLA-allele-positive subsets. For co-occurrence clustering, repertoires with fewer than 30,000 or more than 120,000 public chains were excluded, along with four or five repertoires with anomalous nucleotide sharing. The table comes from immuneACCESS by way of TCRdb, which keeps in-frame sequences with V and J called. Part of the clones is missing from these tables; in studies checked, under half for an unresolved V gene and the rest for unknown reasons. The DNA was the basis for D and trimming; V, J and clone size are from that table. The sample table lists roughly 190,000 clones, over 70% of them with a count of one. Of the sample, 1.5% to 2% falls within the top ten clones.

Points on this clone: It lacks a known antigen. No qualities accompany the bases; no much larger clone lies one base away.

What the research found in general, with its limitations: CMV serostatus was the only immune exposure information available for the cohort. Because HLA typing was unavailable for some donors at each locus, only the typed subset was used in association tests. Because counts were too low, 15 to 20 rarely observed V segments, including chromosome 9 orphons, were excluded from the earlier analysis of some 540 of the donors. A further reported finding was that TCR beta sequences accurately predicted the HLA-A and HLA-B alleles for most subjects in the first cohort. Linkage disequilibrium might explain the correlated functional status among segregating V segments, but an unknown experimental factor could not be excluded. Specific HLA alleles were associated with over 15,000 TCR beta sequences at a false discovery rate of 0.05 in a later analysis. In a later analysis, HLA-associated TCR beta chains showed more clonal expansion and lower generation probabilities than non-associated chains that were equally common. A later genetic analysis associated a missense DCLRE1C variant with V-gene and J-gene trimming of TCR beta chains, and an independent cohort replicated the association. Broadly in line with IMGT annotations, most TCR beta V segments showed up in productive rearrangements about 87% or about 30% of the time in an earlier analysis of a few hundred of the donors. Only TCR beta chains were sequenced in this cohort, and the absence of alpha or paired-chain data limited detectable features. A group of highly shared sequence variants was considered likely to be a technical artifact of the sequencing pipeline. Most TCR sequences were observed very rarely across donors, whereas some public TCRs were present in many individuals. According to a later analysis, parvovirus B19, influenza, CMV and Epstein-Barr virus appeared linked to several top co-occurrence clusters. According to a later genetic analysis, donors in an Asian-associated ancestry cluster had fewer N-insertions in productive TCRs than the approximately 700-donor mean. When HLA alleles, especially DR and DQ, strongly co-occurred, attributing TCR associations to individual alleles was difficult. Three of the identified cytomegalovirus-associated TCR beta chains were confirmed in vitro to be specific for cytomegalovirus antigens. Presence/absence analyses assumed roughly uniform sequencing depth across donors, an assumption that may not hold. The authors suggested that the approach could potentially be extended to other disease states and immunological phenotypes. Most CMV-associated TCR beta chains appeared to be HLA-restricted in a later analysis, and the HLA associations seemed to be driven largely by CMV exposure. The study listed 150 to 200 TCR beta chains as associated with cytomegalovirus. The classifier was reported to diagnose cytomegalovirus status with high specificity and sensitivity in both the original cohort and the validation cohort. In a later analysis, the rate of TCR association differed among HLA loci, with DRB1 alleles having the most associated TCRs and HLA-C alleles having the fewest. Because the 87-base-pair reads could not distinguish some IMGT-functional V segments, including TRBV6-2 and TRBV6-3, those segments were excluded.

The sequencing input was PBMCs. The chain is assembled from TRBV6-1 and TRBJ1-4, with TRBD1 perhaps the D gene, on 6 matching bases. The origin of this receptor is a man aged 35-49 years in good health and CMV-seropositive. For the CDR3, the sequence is CASSAQGINEKLFF. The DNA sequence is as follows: TGTGCCAGCAGTGCCCAGGGGATTAATGAAAAACTGTTTTTT.